This passage covers 8 T cell receptor beta chains from one sample sequenced in a study of beta chain features in type 1 diabetes. These receptors' antigens are unknown. The sequenced template was cDNA made from the entire isolated RNA. Sequencing was performed with immunoSEQ multiplex PCR; in TCRdb, only in-frame clones are kept and a portion is missing. Among about 650,000 clones listed, around 12% were seen once. Study results and limitations: All four CD4+ subsets from Type 1 diabetes patients carried moderately but significantly shorter TCRB CDR3s.

Specimen: naive CD4+ T cells from blood. All receptors come from a man aged 25-40 years with type 1 diabetes.

V gene TRBV5-1 combines with J gene TRBJ1-1; D perhaps matches TRBD1 (6 bases). The germline V gene has CDR1 SGHRS and CDR2 YFSETQ. V was shortened by 4 bases and J by 1 base, with 11 bases between the two germline ends. The CDR3 has 14 residues. In DNA, the CDR3 is TGCGCCAGCAGCCCGGGACAACAGAACACTGAAGCTTTCTTT. It encodes CASSPGQQNTEAFF.

In its sample, this clone was seen a few times. The chain joins TRBV5-5 to TRBJ2-3; D unresolved. The CDR3 sequence is 16 residues long. Germline V gene sequence: CDR1 SGHKS, CDR2 YYEKEE (reference sequence). V shed 2 bases and J shed 2 bases, with 15 bases lying between them. CDR3 DNA sequence: TGTGCCAGCAGCTTCGTCCCTGGCAGCTACACAGATACGCAGTATTTT. The encoded protein is CASSFVPGSYTDTQYF.

This clone has only a few counts. V gene TRBV18 combines with J gene TRBJ2-2; D is perhaps TRBD1 (5 bases). The germline CDR1 and CDR2 sequences are KGHSH and LQKENI. CDR3 length equals 15 residues. Trimming took 2 bases from V and 0 from J, leaving 7 bases between them. CDR3 sequence: CASSPRGPNTGELFF. CDR3 in DNA: TGTGCCAGCTCACCAAGGGGCCCGAACACCGGGGAGCTGTTTTTT. The variable domain in full, with the rest retrieved from reference TRBV18 and TRBJ2-2, is NAGVMQNPRHLVRRRGQEARLRCSPMKGHSHVYWYRQLPEEGLKFMVYLQKENIIDESGMPKERFSAEFPKEGPSILRIQQVVRGDSAAYFCASSPRGPNTGELFFGEGSRLTVL.

This chain joins TRBV25-1 and TRBJ2-7; D may be TRBD1 (6 bases). Trimming stripped 2 bases from V and 2 bases from J, with 10 bases between. The CDR3 is 14 amino acids. CDR1 and CDR2 from the germline V gene are MGHDK and SYGVNS. The CDR3 region has the DNA TGTGCCAGCAGTGAAATCAGGGGACCCTACGAGCAGTACTTC. Protein sequence: CASSEIRGPYEQYF.

This clone occurred a few times. V is TRBV7-2 and J is TRBJ2-2; no clear D. V lost 3 bases and J lost 1, with 9 bases in between. Germline CDR1 and CDR2: SGHTA and FQGNSA. This CDR3 contains 15 residues. CDR3 sequence: CASSFGLGNTGELFF. The CDR3 DNA sequence: TGTGCCAGCAGCTTTGGGCTAGGGAACACCGGGGAGCTGTTTTTT.

This clone has only a few counts. The rearrangement links TRBV6-5 to TRBJ2-7; possibly TRBD2 for D (5 bases). Trimming removed 3 bases from V and 3 bases from J, with 15 bases in between. The length of the CDR3 is 15 residues. Germline V gene data show CDR1 as MNHEY and CDR2 as SVGAGI. CDR3 in amino acids: CASSYSEGMVYEQYF. The CDR3 bases are TGTGCCAGCAGTTATTCCGAGGGAATGGTCTACGAGCAGTACTTC.

The gene calls are TRBV29-1 and TRBJ1-1; D is possibly TRBD1 (6 bases). V lost 4 bases and J 6 bases, leaving 12 bases between the germline ends. The germline CDR1 and CDR2 sequences are SQVTM and ANQGSEA. The CDR3 totals 12 residues. The CDR3 here is CSVGGAKAEAFF. The DNA for the CDR3 is TGCAGCGTTGGGGGGGCCAAAGCTGAAGCTTTCTTT. Full variable domain (remainder filled in from reference TRBV29-1 and TRBJ1-1): SAVISQKPSRDICQRGTSLTIQCQVDSQVTMMFWYRQQPGQSLTLIATANQGSEATYESGFVIDKFPISRPNLTFSTLTVSNMSPEDSSIYLCSVGGAKAEAFFGQGTRLTVV.

The table lists this clone with a few counts. V is TRBV6-5 and J is TRBJ2-7; D not resolved. Germline loops: CDR1 MNHEY, CDR2 SVGAGI. V lost 6 bases, J lost 3 bases, and 6 bases lay in between. This CDR3 has 11 residues. As DNA, the CDR3 is TGTGCCAGCAGCTTCGTCTACGAGCAGTACTTC. Protein product: CASSFVYEQYF.